These 14 T cell receptor beta chains originate from one sample sequenced in a study of cytomegalovirus exposure and HLA in healthy donors. The PCR was carried out with 60 Vbeta primers and 13 Jbeta primers. The repertoire was sequenced with immunoSEQ multiplex PCR; TCRdb's copy has only in-frame clones and lacks some. The sample lists some 150,000 clones, over 75% occurring once. The source material was PBMCs. The receptor set was obtained from a man under 40 in good health and CMV-seropositive.

The rearrangement uses TRBV28 and TRBJ1-2, with TRBD1 matching 8 bases. The germline CDR1 and CDR2 sequences are MDHEN and SYDVKM. The CDR3 sequence is 16 residues long. Trimming at V came to 6 bases and at J to 4 bases, leaving 13 bases not matched to a gene. CDR3 DNA sequence: TGTGCCAGCAGCCCCCGGGGGCAGGGGGCTTTCTATGGCTACACCTTC. The encoded protein is CASSPRGQGAFYGYTF.

The chain combines TRBV5-1 with TRBJ2-7; 11 nucleotides align to TRBD2. After removal of 5 bases from V and 3 bases from J, the junction contained 10 bases not matched to a gene. The CDR3 contains 16 residues. Germline CDR1 is SGHRS and CDR2 is YFSETQ. CDR3 sequence reads: CASSQASGGPSYEQYF. CDR3 bases: TGCGCCAGCAGTCAGGCTAGCGGGGGGCCCAGCTACGAGCAGTACTTC.

The CDR3: CASSNSRTSEQYF. CDR3 sequence (DNA): TGTGCCAGCAGTAATTCCCGGACTAGCGAGCAGTACTTC. The chain recombines TRBV6-6 with TRBJ2-5; 7 nucleotides align to TRBD2. The DNA matches TRBJ2-7 better at its end, which makes the J call doubtful. This CDR3 contains 13 residues. Germline lookup yields CDR1 MNHNY and CDR2 SVGAGI (reference sequence).

J is TRBJ1-4 and V is TRBV28, with 11 bases that match TRBD1. V gave up 6 bases and J gave up 8 bases; unmatched junction bases: 5. Germline CDR1 is MDHEN and CDR2 is SYDVKM. This CDR3 region has 14 residues. DNA of the CDR3: TGTGCCAGCAGACCTCGGACAGGGGGCGAAAAACTGTTTTTT. It translates to CASRPRTGGEKLFF.

CDR3 DNA: TGTGCCAGCAGCAAAGTCGTACGACTGAATAGCAATCAGCCCCAGCATTTT. Encoded protein: CASSKVVRLNSNQPQHF. V is TRBV21-1 and J is TRBJ1-5. TRBV21-1 is recorded as a pseudogene. The CDR3 loop spans 17 amino acids.

V is TRBV29-1 and J is TRBJ2-3, with D perhaps matching TRBD1 (6 bases). Germline CDR1 reads SQVTM; CDR2 reads ANQGSEA. The ends were cut back, 7 bases at V and 3 bases at J, with 14 bases in the middle. The length of the CDR3 is 13 residues. The CDR3 region has the DNA TGCAGCGCCAACAGGGAAGGGACAGATACGCAGTATTTT. Protein sequence: CSANREGTDTQYF.

The chain links TRBV7-9 to TRBJ1-2; D is perhaps TRBD1 (5 bases). Trimming took off 4 bases at V and 3 bases at J, with 9 bases between the two ends. The germline V gene has CDR1 SEHNR and CDR2 FQNEAQ (reference sequence). This CDR3 is built from 13 residues. The CDR3 coding sequence is TGTGCCAGCAGCTGGGGGGGTGACTATGGCTACACCTTC. This sequence encodes CASSWGGDYGYTF.

The V and J genes are TRBV10-2 and TRBJ2-7; D may be TRBD2 (6 bases). The V end was cut by 2 bases, the J end by 3 bases, with 8 bases between. This CDR3 has 13 amino acids. Germline V gives CDR1 WSHSY, CDR2 SAAADI. CDR3 DNA: TGCGCCAGCAGTGAGACGCGGGACTACGAGCAGTACTTC. This encodes CASSETRDYEQYF.

This clone was seen a single time. This chain links TRBV6-1 with TRBJ1-1; D possibly corresponds to TRBD1 (5 bases). CDR3 length: 13 amino acids. Between the trimmed V and J ends, which lost 10 bases and 5 bases, there was a span of 17 bases. Germline V gene sequence: CDR1 MNHNS, CDR2 SASEGT. This CDR3 reads CATYAGIGTEAFF. CDR3 nucleotide sequence: TGTGCCACCTACGCAGGGATTGGAACTGAAGCTTTCTTT.

A few counts support this clone. V is TRBV6-6 and J is TRBJ1-1, with D unclear. CDR1 and CDR2 from the germline V gene are MNHNY and SVGAGI (reference sequence). V was shortened by 6 bases and J by 0 bases, with 14 bases between the two germline ends. This CDR3 spans 15 amino acids. CDR3 region: CASSQEAGVNTEAFF. The CDR3 DNA is TGTGCCAGCAGCCAAGAGGCGGGTGTGAACACTGAAGCTTTCTTT.

V gene TRBV28 combines with J gene TRBJ2-1; TRBD1 aligns across 8 bases. The CDR3 consists of 14 residues. The V gene's germline CDR1 is MDHEN and CDR2 SYDVKM. V dropped 8 bases and J dropped 1; count of bases not matched to a gene: 4. CDR3 region: CASVRQGSYNEQFF. The CDR3 DNA reads TGTGCCAGCGTTCGACAGGGGTCCTACAATGAGCAGTTCTTC.

J is TRBJ1-2 and V is TRBV5-4; TRBD1 matches 9 bases. Germline trimming cut 3 bases from V and 3 bases from J; bases unmatched to any gene: 6. Per germline, CDR1 SGHNT and CDR2 YYREEE (reference sequence). The CDR3 loop spans 15 amino acids. CDR3 amino acids: CASSSFRDRDYGYTF. CDR3 nucleotides: TGTGCCAGCAGCTCATTCCGGGACAGGGACTATGGCTACACCTTC. The full variable domain, rest sourced from reference TRBV5-4 and TRBJ1-2, is ETGVTQSPTHLIKTRGQQVTLRCSSQSGHNTVSWYQQALGQGPQFIFQYYREEENGRGNFPPRFSGLQFPNYSSELNVNALELDDSALYLCASSSFRDRDYGYTFGSGTRLTVV.

The chain combines TRBV6-6 with TRBJ2-1; D gene uncertain. This CDR3 comprises 13 residues. Germline V gene sequence: CDR1 MNHNY, CDR2 SVGAGI (reference sequence). V was pared by 1 base and J by 8 bases, with 9 bases between. The CDR3 nucleotides are TGTGCCAGCAGTTACTTGTTATCTGATGAGCAGTTCTTC. Translating gives CASSYLLSDEQFF.

The rearrangement links TRBV6-5 to TRBJ2-2, with TRBD1 matching over 9 bases. Germline CDR1 is MNHEY and CDR2 is SVGAGI. The CDR3 runs to 14 residues. With 6 bases clipped from V and 7 bases from J, the junction kept 6 bases outside the gene matches. CDR3 sequence reads: CASSGDRAIGELFF. The CDR3 DNA sequence: TGTGCCAGCAGCGGGGACAGGGCGATCGGGGAGCTGTTTTTT.